This is a list of T cell receptor beta chains from one sample in a study of low-dose radiotherapy and immunotherapy resistance in tumors. TCRdb re-analysed the reads in MiXCR, keeping a single row per CDR3 protein. The profile shows 85,000 to 100,000 distinct CDR3 sequences, more than 8% of them singletons. Specimen: PBMCs, collected before treatment. The receptors were sampled from a male donor with prostate cancer. Both conserved end residues are part of each CDR3. D genes are given only for firm matches. Rows give clone size only sometimes, using once, few, many, or a class for an expanded clone.

V gene	clone size	D gene	J gene	CDR3 DNA	CDR3 protein
TRBV27	many	-	TRBJ2-7	TGTGCCAGCAGGTCGGGTCTTACCTCGGGCGAGCAGTACTTC	CASRSGLTSGEQYF
TRBV28	many	-	TRBJ2-1	TGTGCCAGCAGTTTATATGGGGATGAGCAGTTCTTC	CASSLYGDEQFF
TRBV7-9	many	-	TRBJ1-1	TGTGCCAGCAGCTTCGTGACAGGAGGGGACACTGAAGCTTTCTTT	CASSFVTGGDTEAFF
TRBV28	many	TRBD1	TRBJ2-2	TGTGCCAGCAGTCTTCAGGCAGGGGGCCTTCACACCGGGGAGCTGTTTTTT	CASSLQAGGLHTGELFF
TRBV4-1	many	TRBD1	TRBJ1-2	TGCGCCAGCAGCCATCGACAGGGACCTAACTATGGCTACACCTTC	CASSHRQGPNYGYTF
TRBV20-1	many	-	TRBJ2-1	TGCAGTGCTAGAGATACGGGGGGCGTAGGCAATGAGCAGTTCTTC	CSARDTGGVGNEQFF
TRBV2	many	-	TRBJ2-7	TGTGCCAGCAGTGATTACTACGAGCAGTACTTC	CASSDYYEQYF
TRBV4-1	many	-	TRBJ2-5	TGCGCCAGCAGCCAAGATGGGCAGGCCGCAGAGACCCAGTACTTC	CASSQDGQAAETQYF
TRBV7-2	many	TRBD2	TRBJ2-3	TGTGCCAGCAGCTTAGGGACTAGCGTCTCAGATACGCAGTATTTT	CASSLGTSVSDTQYF
TRBV6-6	many	TRBD1	TRBJ2-7	TGTGCCAGCGCCGGGACAGGGGTGGACGAGCAGTACTTC	CASAGTGVDEQYF
TRBV6-2/TRBV6-3	many	-	TRBJ2-1	TGTGCCAGCAGTTACTGGAGGCACACAGGACAATTCTCCTACAATGAGCAGTTCTTC	CASSYWRHTGQFSYNEQFF
TRBV6-6	-	TRBD2	TRBJ2-1	TGTGCCAGCAGCCCAAGGACTAGCCAAAATGAGCAGTTCTTC	CASSPRTSQNEQFF
TRBV6-5	many	-	TRBJ1-2	TGTGCCAGCAGTTACCAGGGGAACTATGGCTACACCTTC	CASSYQGNYGYTF
TRBV5-6	many	-	TRBJ1-5	TGTGCCAGCAGCTTGAACGTTGGGACAATCGGTCGGTATAGCAATCAGCCCCAGCATTTT	CASSLNVGTIGRYSNQPQHF
TRBV9	many	TRBD1	TRBJ2-3	TGTGCCAGCAGCGTAGGGGGACAGGACACAGATACGCAGTATTTT	CASSVGGQDTDTQYF
TRBV16	many	TRBD1	TRBJ2-7	TGTGCCAGCAGCCGGGACAGGGGCAAAGAGCAGTACTTC	CASSRDRGKEQYF
TRBV29-1	many	-	TRBJ2-7	TGCAGCGTTGGCCACGGAACCTACGAGCAGTACTTC	CSVGHGTYEQYF
TRBV4-3	many	TRBD2	TRBJ2-5	TGCGCCAGCAGCCAAGATCATGGGACTAGCGGGGAGACCCAGTACTTC	CASSQDHGTSGETQYF
TRBV9	many	-	TRBJ2-3	TGTGCCAGCAGCACGGGAGGGGGACAGGGACCAGATACGCAGTATTTT	CASSTGGGQGPDTQYF
TRBV27	many	-	TRBJ2-1	TGTGCCAGCAGCCGACGTGGTTTGGATGAGCAGTTCTTC	CASSRRGLDEQFF
TRBV27	many	TRBD1	TRBJ1-2	TGTGCCAGCAGATCTGACAGGGGAGCAAACTATGGCTACACCTTC	CASRSDRGANYGYTF
TRBV5-1	many	TRBD1	TRBJ2-3	TGCGCCAGCAGCTTGGGTGGGACAGTCACAGATACGCAGTATTTT	CASSLGGTVTDTQYF
TRBV20-1	many	-	TRBJ2-7	TGCAGTGCTAAGCCGGGGCCCTCCTACGAGCAGTACTTC	CSAKPGPSYEQYF
TRBV6-2/TRBV6-3	many	-	TRBJ2-1	TGTGCCAGCAGTTACTCAGGGACTTGGAATGAGCAGTTCTTC	CASSYSGTWNEQFF
TRBV7-6	many	TRBD1	TRBJ1-5	TGTGCCAGCAGCTCTACAGGGGGCGGCCAGCCCCAGCATTTT	CASSSTGGGQPQHF
TRBV27	many	-	TRBJ2-6	TGTGCCAGCAGGGCCTATTCCGGGGCCAACGTCCTGACTTTC	CASRAYSGANVLTF